This TCR beta chain was profiled in a study of cytomegalovirus exposure and HLA in healthy donors. Study-level findings and limits: Testing in vitro showed a few CMV-associated chains specific for CMV antigens.

Germline CDR1 and CDR2: MDHEN and SYDVKM. Trimming took 4 bases from V and 6 from J; bases not matched to a gene: 2. The CDR3 loop spans 13 amino acids. The PCR contained 60 Vbeta and 13 Jbeta primers. Data came from immunoSEQ multiplex PCR; TCRdb stores just in-frame clones and leaves some out. The sample yields 170,000 or so clones, 81% seen once. About this clone itself: The antigen is unknown.

The rearrangement uses TRBV28 and TRBJ2-1; 8 nucleotides match TRBD1. This clonotype originated in a woman aged 25 to 39 in good health and CMV-seronegative. The sample taken for sequencing was PBMCs. CDR3 nucleotides: TGTGCCAGCAGTTCGGGACAGGCCAATGAGCAGTTCTTC. Translating it yields CASSSGQANEQFF.